Below, one T cell receptor beta chain is given with its context. As yet, its antigen is unknown. The table came from immunoSEQ multiplex PCR; TCRdb's copy has only in-frame clones and leaves some out. The table records about 62,000 clones, roughly 84% of them present only once. The data belong to a study of neoadjuvant anti-PD-1 for oral cavity cancer. Looking at the study overall: Patients without progression got a fourth dose around day 43. Overall study findings and caveats: Post-nivolumab, blood T cell clonality was significantly elevated in non-responders.

From germline, CDR1 is MGHRA and CDR2 YSYEKL. The CDR3 is 14 residues long. The V end lost 3 bases, the J end lost 2 bases, and 8 bases lay between the germline ends. The sequencing here drew on PBMCs, taken before nivolumab (anti-PD-1) treatment. The rearrangement uses TRBV4-1 and TRBJ1-5; D ambiguous. This receptor was identified in a person between 40 and 85 years old with oral cavity squamous cell carcinoma. The CDR3 sequence: CASSQTAGNQPQHF. DNA for the CDR3: TGCGCCAGCAGCCAGACGGCGGGCAATCAGCCCCAGCATTTT.